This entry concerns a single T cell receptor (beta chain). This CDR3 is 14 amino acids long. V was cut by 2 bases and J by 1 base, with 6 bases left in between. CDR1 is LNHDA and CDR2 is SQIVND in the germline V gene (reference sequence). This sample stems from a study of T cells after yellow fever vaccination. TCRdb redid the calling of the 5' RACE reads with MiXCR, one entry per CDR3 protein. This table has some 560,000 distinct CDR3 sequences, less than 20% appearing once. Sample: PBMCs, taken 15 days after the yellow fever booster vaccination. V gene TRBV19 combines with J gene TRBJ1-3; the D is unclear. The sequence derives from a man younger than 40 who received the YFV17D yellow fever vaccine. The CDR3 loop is CASSIRASGNTIYF. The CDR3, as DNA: TGTGCCAGTAGTATAAGGGCTTCTGGAAACACCATATATTTT.